The clone carrying this T cell receptor (beta chain) came up a few times. Antigen unknown. This sample was included in a study of T cells after yellow fever vaccination. Broader study findings: The secondary response was weaker but peaked faster, day 5 versus 15. Repertoires obtained by FACS sorting could include abundant clonotypes that entered as contaminants from the bulk population. A small share of clonotypes appeared in both CD4 and CD8 compartments.

Germline V gene sequence: CDR1 SGHVS, CDR2 FNYEAQ. V was clipped by 2 bases and J by 4 bases; unmatched bases: 9. The CDR3 is 16 residues long. TCRdb independently ran MiXCR on the 5' RACE reads; one entry per CDR3 protein. The table shows some 63,000 distinct CDR3 sequences, with 6.5% to 8% occurring only once. This chain connects TRBV7-6 to TRBJ2-5; 8 bases are a match to TRBD1. The clonotype originates from a man aged 25 to 40 who received the YFV17D yellow fever vaccine. The material was CD8+ T cells sorted from PBMCs, obtained 15 days after the yellow fever booster vaccination. In DNA, the CDR3 is TGTGCCAGCAGCTTATACGAGACAGGGGTTTTAGAGACCCAGTACTTC. It translates to CASSLYETGVLETQYF.